This entry features one T cell receptor (beta chain) sequence. Its target antigen remains unknown. No much larger clone is present one base from it, and per-base qualities are unavailable. This record comes from a study of T cell responses to AZD1222 COVID-19 vaccine (dated by TCRdb to the early 2020s). With respect to the entire study: TCR sequencing covered some 240 trial participants: nearly 210 given two doses of AZD1222 and some 25 given two doses of MenACWY control vaccine. Enrollment into the trials was organized by age into subgroups of 18-55, 56-69 and 70-plus years, and those subgroups contained approximately 150, 30 and 60 TCR-sequenced participants, respectively.

Results the study describes overall, beyond this receptor: Spike-specific TCR breadth and depth rose significantly after two AZD1222 doses compared with day 0 and with MenACWY recipients. Epitopes outside the regions mutated in the B.1.351 and B.1.1.7 variants were reportedly recognized by nearly half of the unique spike-specific TCRs. The 56-69-year group was small, and its depth increase did not reach significance, likely because of low power. CD4 TCRs associated with the vaccine covered the entire spike protein, and the dominant responses were in regions 160-218 and 743-854. No day 14 peak-response samples were available, so repertoires were characterized only after the peak T cell response. Participants were mostly white British and included more females than males, and it was suggested by the authors that clonal diversity may have been underestimated. Conclusions about previously exposed vaccinees were limited because only six AZD1222 recipients were SARS-CoV-2 seropositive at baseline.

The CDR3 regions of human TCRbeta chains were analyzed by immunosequencing. In the authors' own workflow: TCRs in the repertoires were compared against a reference library of SARS-CoV-2-specific TCRs that had been generated with the MIRA antigen-specificity platform. Breadth was defined as the fraction of unique TCRs that were SARS-CoV-2-associated, and depth was defined as the fraction of total T cells that were SARS-CoV-2-associated. Using the MIRA data, every spike-specific TCR was mapped to the spike region that the TCR reacted to and assigned to either a CD4 or a CD8 class. Log10-transformed breadth and depth values were compared by one-way ANOVA with Sidak's multiple comparisons tests. TCRdb took this table from immuneACCESS and kept in-frame rearrangements with V and J called. Such tables lack part of the clones; where checked against another copy, unresolved V genes explain under half of the gap, and the rest is unexplained. Clone size and the V and J calls come from that table; the DNA yielded D and trimming. Counted in this sample were some 120,000 clones; roughly 87% of them appeared once. The ten largest clones represent about 4.1% of the sample.

Sample time point, as interpreted from the label and publication: baseline before first vaccination. What this sample's treatment or condition label stands for: meningococcal conjugate vaccine given as trial control. Vaccinee samples were obtained from the UK trials COV001 and COV002, which included a single-blind randomized controlled phase 2/3 trial of AZD1222 (ChAdOx1 nCoV-19) in healthy adults. For TCRbeta chain sequencing, PBMC samples were collected from trial participants at day 0 and at day 28 after the second dose. Here the sequenced sample was peripheral blood, taken on day 0 of MenACWY control vaccination. This TCR was recovered from an adult in good health.

The CDR3 protein is CASSVSQGLSYNEQFF. The DNA reads as follows: TGTGCCAGCAGCGTAAGCCAGGGGTTGTCCTACAATGAGCAGTTCTTC. The rearranged chain carries TRBV9 and TRBJ2-1; D gene: possibly TRBD1, on 6 matching bases. CDR1 and CDR2, per the germline V gene, are SGDLS and YYNGEE. The CDR3, from cysteine to phenylalanine, totals 16 residues. The kept DNA is CDR3 alone, 48 bases in frame from the first base. The trim is 1 base for V and 1 base for J, with a gap of 12 bases between the germline ends. Joined to the reference TRBV9 and TRBJ2-1 proteins, this CDR3 gives the full variable domain: DSGVTQTPKHLITATGQRVTLRCSPRSGDLSVYWYQQSLDQGLQFLIQYYNGEERAKGNILERFSAQQFPDLHSELNLSSLELGDSALYFCASSVSQGLSYNEQFFGPGTRLTVL.